Presented here are 22 T cell receptor beta chains from one specimen sequenced in a study of cytomegalovirus exposure and HLA in healthy donors. Both 60 Vbeta primers and 13 Jbeta primers went into the PCR. Repertoires were generated with immunoSEQ multiplex PCR, while TCRdb's copy carries only in-frame clones and drops some. The sample records 60,000 to 70,000 clones, about 65% being singletons. Sample: PBMCs. Every receptor here comes from a man aged 45-65 years in good health and CMV-seropositive.

The chain combines TRBV7-2 with TRBJ1-5, with unresolved D. The length of the CDR3 is 13 residues. V lost 5 bases, J lost 10 bases, and 15 bases lay in between. CDR1 SGHTA and CDR2 FQGNSA come from the germline V gene. CDR3 DNA sequence: TGTGCCAGCAGCCCCCAAGAGGGTAAACCCCAGCATTTT. As protein: CASSPQEGKPQHF. Combining the CDR3 with reference TRBV7-2 and TRBJ1-5 gives the whole variable domain GAGVSQSPSNKVTEKGKDVELRCDPISGHTALYWYRQSLGQGLEFLIYFQGNSAPDKSGLPSDRFSAERTGGSVSTLTIQRTQQEDSAVYLCASSPQEGKPQHFGDGTRLSIL.

This clone was counted only a few times. The chain links TRBV7-8 to TRBJ1-5; D remains ambiguous. The V gene lost 6 bases and the J gene lost 0 bases, with 15 bases spanning the gap. The CDR3 is made up of 16 amino acids. Per germline, CDR1 SGHVS and CDR2 FQNEAQ. The CDR3 reads CASSQERINSNQPQHF. DNA of the CDR3: TGTGCCAGCAGTCAAGAGAGAATCAATAGCAATCAGCCCCAGCATTTT.

This clone was recorded once. The chain is built from TRBV5-4 and TRBJ2-7, with 10 nucleotides matching TRBD1. Germline CDR1 and CDR2: SGHNT and YYREEE (reference sequence). The CDR3 consists of 14 residues. Trimming took 4 bases from V and 4 from J; bases not matched to a gene: 5. The CDR3 spells CASSPGQGRYEQYF. The CDR3 nucleotides read TGTGCCAGCAGCCCGGGACAGGGGAGATACGAGCAGTACTTC. The whole variable domain, remainder taken from reference TRBV5-4 and TRBJ2-7, is ETGVTQSPTHLIKTRGQQVTLRCSSQSGHNTVSWYQQALGQGPQFIFQYYREEENGRGNFPPRFSGLQFPNYSSELNVNALELDDSALYLCASSPGQGRYEQYFGPGTRLTVT.

CDR3 DNA: TGTGCCAGCAGTTTAGTCGTGTTGACAGGGATTTCTGGCTACACCTTC. Protein product: CASSLVVLTGISGYTF. J is TRBJ1-2 and V is TRBV27; 7 bases fit TRBD1. The CDR3 extends over 16 amino acids. Germline CDR1 reads MNHEY; CDR2 reads SMNVEV (reference sequence). J was trimmed by 7 bases and V by 2 bases; bases with no gene match: 13.

The gene calls are TRBV19 and TRBJ2-7; the D gene is possibly TRBD1 (5 bases). The CDR3 extends over 13 amino acids. Germline V gene lookup returns CDR1 LNHDA and CDR2 SQIVND (reference sequence). With 6 bases removed from V and 2 bases from J, the gap between germline ends came to 11 bases. The CDR3 here is CASSQIGAYEQYF. The CDR3 DNA sequence: TGTGCCAGTAGCCAAATAGGGGCCTACGAGCAGTACTTC.

This CDR3 reads CAWRHRDRLDMNTEAFF. Here the CDR3 DNA reads TGTGCCTGGAGGCACCGGGACAGGCTTGACATGAACACTGAAGCTTTCTTT. V usage is TRBV30 and J usage is TRBJ1-1; TRBD1 agrees at 8 bases. Germline V gives CDR1 GTSNPN, CDR2 SVGIG (reference sequence). The CDR3 loop spans 17 amino acids. Germline trimming cut 3 bases from V and 0 bases from J; bases unmatched to any gene: 12.

The rearrangement joins TRBV11-3 to TRBJ1-1; 7 bases agree with TRBD1. Trimming removed 5 bases from V and 4 bases from J; junction bases left unmatched: 13. The CDR3 loop spans 16 amino acids. Germline-derived CDR1 and CDR2 are SGHNT and YENEEA. The CDR3 spells CASSAGGSTGSTEAFF. CDR3 nucleotides: TGTGCCAGCAGCGCTGGGGGGTCGACAGGGAGCACTGAAGCTTTCTTT.

This clone was found once. V gene TRBV5-1 combines with J gene TRBJ2-3, with TRBD2 matching 10 bases. Germline V gene data show CDR1 as SGHRS and CDR2 as YFSETQ. This CDR3 has 17 amino acids. With V trimmed by 1 base and J by 4 bases, 9 bases remained unmatched. The CDR3 loop reads CASSLLSGRALADTQYF. The CDR3 DNA reads as TGCGCCAGCAGCTTGCTCAGCGGGAGGGCCTTGGCAGATACGCAGTATTTT.

This rearrangement joins TRBV7-9 to TRBJ1-2; D is perhaps TRBD1 (6 bases). The CDR3 has 16 residues. The ends were cut back, 1 base at V and 6 bases at J, with 18 bases in the middle. The germline gives CDR1 SEHNR, CDR2 FQNEAQ (reference sequence). The CDR3 sequence is CASSLGHEAGVNGYTF. CDR3 nucleotide sequence: TGTGCCAGCAGCTTAGGCCATGAGGCAGGGGTGAATGGCTACACCTTC.

This clone was seen once. The chain uses TRBV6-5 and TRBJ2-3, with D possibly being TRBD2 (6 bases). The CDR3 has 14 residues. Germline-derived CDR1 and CDR2 are MNHEY and SVGAGI. The V and J ends lost 6 bases and 2 bases respectively, with 12 bases between them. CDR3 nucleotide sequence: TGTGCCAGCAGCCCCGGGGGTCCCACAGATACGCAGTATTTT. Translation gives CASSPGGPTDTQYF.

The chain is built from TRBV30 and TRBJ1-3; D gene uncertain. The CDR3 is made up of 17 amino acids. Between the trimmed V and J ends, which lost 0 bases and 0 bases, there was a span of 15 bases. CDR1 and CDR2 (germline): GTSNPN, SVGIG (reference sequence). CDR3 nucleotide sequence: TGTGCCTGGAGTGTCCCATTCGACACGCCCTCTGGAAACACCATATATTTT. Its protein product is CAWSVPFDTPSGNTIYF.

This clone turned up a few times. The rearrangement uses TRBV11-2 and TRBJ1-1; no definite D call. Germline V gene sequence: CDR1 SGHAT, CDR2 FQNNGV. This CDR3 has 16 amino acids. The V and J ends lost 5 bases and 6 bases respectively, with 22 bases between them. In nucleotides, the CDR3 is TGTGCCAGCAGCCCCCTTGCGGGAGTCAAGCTCTCTGAAGCTTTCTTT. Encoded protein: CASSPLAGVKLSEAFF.

The chain carries TRBV5-1 and TRBJ2-7; 16 bases map to TRBD2. V shed 4 bases and J 5 bases; nucleotides not matched to a gene: 18. The CDR3 consists of 20 residues. Germline CDR1 and CDR2: SGHRS and YFSETQ. The CDR3 nucleotides read TGCGCCAGCAGCCCAAAACCTCCGGGACTAGCGGGAGGGGGAGCTAACGAGCAGTACTTC. Residues: CASSPKPPGLAGGGANEQYF.

This clone was observed once. This sequence joins TRBV5-4 and TRBJ2-5; a weak D match, TRBD1 (7 bases). Germline V lookup: CDR1 SGHNT, CDR2 YYREEE (reference sequence). Trimming took 2 bases from V and 5 from J, leaving 10 bases between them. The CDR3 consists of 13 residues. CDR3 region: CASSFAGGETQYF. The CDR3 DNA sequence: TGTGCCAGCAGCTTTGCAGGGGGGGAGACCCAGTACTTC. Full variable domain (outside the CDR3, taken from reference TRBV5-4 and TRBJ2-5): ETGVTQSPTHLIKTRGQQVTLRCSSQSGHNTVSWYQQALGQGPQFIFQYYREEENGRGNFPPRFSGLQFPNYSSELNVNALELDDSALYLCASSFAGGETQYFGPGTRLLVL.

This clone was observed a few times. The CDR3 DNA follows: TGTGCCAGCACAGCCGGGACAGGGGTCGAGACCCAGTACTTC. Amino acids: CASTAGTGVETQYF. The V and J genes are TRBV6-1 and TRBJ2-5; TRBD1 matches 10 bases. The CDR3 runs to 14 residues. V was clipped by 7 bases and J by 5 bases; unmatched bases: 7. Per germline, CDR1 MNHNS and CDR2 SASEGT.

The gene calls are TRBV7-2 and TRBJ2-5; D call uncertain. This CDR3 comprises 13 residues. The V end was cut by 5 bases, the J end by 4 bases, with 11 bases between. Germline V gives CDR1 SGHTA, CDR2 FQGNSA. The CDR3 DNA reads as TGTGCCAGCAGCCTCAGCGCGACAGAGACCCAGTACTTC. Its translation is CASSLSATETQYF.

In the case of this clone: Given a far larger clone just one base away, this is likely a sequencing read error. The rearrangement uses TRBV6-1 and TRBJ2-4, with a weak D call TRBD1 (5 bases). This CDR3 is built from 14 residues. Looked up from germline, CDR1 is MNHNS and CDR2 is SASEGT. This chain's CDR3 is CATSEAWGPHIQYF. CDR3 DNA: TGTGCCACCAGTGAAGCGTGGGGCCCCCACATTCAGTACTTC.

The chain is built from TRBV6-6 and TRBJ2-4; the D gene is possibly TRBD1 (6 bases). This CDR3 spans 16 amino acids. Trimming cost V 0 bases and J 1 base, with 10 bases left between them. Germline V lookup: CDR1 MNHNY, CDR2 SVGAGI (reference sequence). Here the CDR3 DNA reads TGTGCCAGCAGTTACTCGACAGGCCTGGCCAAAAACATTCAGTACTTC. Its translation: CASSYSTGLAKNIQYF.

A remark on this clone: One end of the junction does not line up with germline, which may come from a read error. This chain joins TRBV30 and TRBJ2-7, with TRBD2 matching 8 bases. This CDR3 contains 13 residues. CDR1 is GTSNPN, CDR2 SVGIG, per germline (reference sequence). The CDR3 region is CAWIKAGGYEPYF. CDR3 DNA: TGTGCCTGGATAAAGGCGGGGGGTTACGAGCCGTACTTC.

This clone was counted a few times. The CDR3 loop reads CASSQTGHTNEKLFF. For the CDR3, the DNA is TGTGCCAGCAGCCAAACAGGGCACACTAATGAAAAACTGTTTTTT. This rearrangement joins TRBV5-6 to TRBJ1-4, with D tentatively TRBD1 (6 bases). This CDR3 is 15 amino acids long. Germline V gene lookup returns CDR1 SGHDT and CDR2 YYEEEE. V lost 4 bases and J lost 2, with 12 bases in between.

The gene calls are TRBV6-5 and TRBJ2-7, with D possibly being TRBD2 (5 bases). Trimming took off 0 bases at V and 3 bases at J, with 12 bases between the two ends. This CDR3 is 15 amino acids long. Germline CDR1 and CDR2: MNHEY and SVGAGI. The CDR3 region has the DNA TGTGCCAGCAGTTACTCGATGGTCGGGGTCTACGAGCAGTACTTC. Protein: CASSYSMVGVYEQYF.

This clone has more than one count but fewer than ten. The V call is TRBV9, the J call TRBJ2-5; a possible D gene is TRBD1 (7 bases). The length of the CDR3 is 12 residues. Germline-derived CDR1 and CDR2 are SGDLS and YYNGEE. Trimming took 4 bases from V and 7 from J, leaving 11 bases between them. CDR3 sequence (DNA): TGTGCCAGCAGCCTCCAGGGGGGGACCCAGTACTTC. It codes for CASSLQGGTQYF.